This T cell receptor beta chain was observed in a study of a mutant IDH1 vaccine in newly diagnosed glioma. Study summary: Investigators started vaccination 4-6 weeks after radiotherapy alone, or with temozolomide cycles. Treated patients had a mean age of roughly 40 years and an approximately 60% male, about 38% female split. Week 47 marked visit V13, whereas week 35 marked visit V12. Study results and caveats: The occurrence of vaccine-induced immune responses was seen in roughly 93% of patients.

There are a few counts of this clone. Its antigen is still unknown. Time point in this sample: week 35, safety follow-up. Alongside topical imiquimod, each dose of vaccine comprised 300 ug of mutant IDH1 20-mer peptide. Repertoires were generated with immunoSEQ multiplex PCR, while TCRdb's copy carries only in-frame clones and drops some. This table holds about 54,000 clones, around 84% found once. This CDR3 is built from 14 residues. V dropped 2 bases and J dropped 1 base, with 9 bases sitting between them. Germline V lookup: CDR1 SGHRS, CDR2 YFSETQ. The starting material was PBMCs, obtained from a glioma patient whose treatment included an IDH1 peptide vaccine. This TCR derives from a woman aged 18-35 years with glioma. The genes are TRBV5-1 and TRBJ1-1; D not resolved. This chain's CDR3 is CASSLEGWNTEAFF. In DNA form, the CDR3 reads TGCGCCAGCAGCTTAGAAGGCTGGAACACTGAAGCTTTCTTT.